This T cell receptor beta chain was identified in a study of cytomegalovirus exposure and HLA in healthy donors. Findings and limits, study-wide: Follow-up analysis seemed to connect common viral pathogens with several of the most significant clusters identified. CMV serostatus was the only recorded immune exposure for donors.

Trimming stripped 3 bases from V and 3 bases from J, with 12 bases between. Germline CDR1 reads SGHVS; CDR2 reads FQNEAQ. The CDR3 spans 15 residues. In regard to this clone: Antigen: not known.

The PCR contained 60 Vbeta and 13 Jbeta primers. Libraries were prepared by immunoSEQ multiplex PCR; TCRdb keeps only in-frame clonotypes and omits some of them. This sample carries about 160,000 clones, roughly 72% of them seen once, and the ten largest clones take roughly 6.6%. The TCR comes from a man aged 40-49 years in good health and CMV-seropositive. The sample comprised PBMCs. V and J are TRBV7-8 and TRBJ1-5; D may be TRBD1 (5 bases). Here the CDR3 DNA reads TGTGCCAGCAGCTTTTCGGGGGATCACAATCAGCCCCAGCATTTT. Translated: CASSFSGDHNQPQHF.